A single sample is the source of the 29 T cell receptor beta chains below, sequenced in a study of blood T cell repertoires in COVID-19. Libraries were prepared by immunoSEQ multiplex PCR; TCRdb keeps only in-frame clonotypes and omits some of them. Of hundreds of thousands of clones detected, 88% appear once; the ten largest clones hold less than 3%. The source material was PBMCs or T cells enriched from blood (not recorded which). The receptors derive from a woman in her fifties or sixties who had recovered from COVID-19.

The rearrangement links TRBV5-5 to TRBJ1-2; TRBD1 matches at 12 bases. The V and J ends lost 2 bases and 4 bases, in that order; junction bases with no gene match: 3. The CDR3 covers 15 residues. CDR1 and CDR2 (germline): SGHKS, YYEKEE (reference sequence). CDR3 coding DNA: TGTGCCAGCAGCTTTTGGGACAGGGGGCTCTATGGCTACACCTTC. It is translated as CASSFWDRGLYGYTF. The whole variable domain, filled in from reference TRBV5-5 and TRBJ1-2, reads DAGVTQSPTHLIKTRGQQVTLRCSPISGHKSVSWYQQVLGQGPQFIFQYYEKEERGRGNFPDRFSARQFPNYSSELNVNALLLGDSALYLCASSFWDRGLYGYTFGSGTRLTVV.

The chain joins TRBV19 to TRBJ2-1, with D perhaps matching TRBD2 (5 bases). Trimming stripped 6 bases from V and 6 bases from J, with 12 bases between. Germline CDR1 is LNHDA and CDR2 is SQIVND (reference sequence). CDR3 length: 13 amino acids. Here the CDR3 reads CASRTGSGNEQFF. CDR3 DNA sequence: TGTGCCAGTAGGACGGGATCGGGCAATGAGCAGTTCTTC.

CDR3 in amino acids: CASSLRMGAKGGELFF. The DNA of the CDR3 is TGTGCCAGCAGTTTACGTATGGGAGCAAAGGGCGGGGAGCTGTTTTTT. The rearrangement uses TRBV28 and TRBJ2-2; maybe TRBD2 (5 bases). Trimming removed 2 bases at V and 7 bases at J, with 17 bases between. The germline V gene encodes CDR1 MDHEN and CDR2 SYDVKM. CDR3 size: 16 residues.

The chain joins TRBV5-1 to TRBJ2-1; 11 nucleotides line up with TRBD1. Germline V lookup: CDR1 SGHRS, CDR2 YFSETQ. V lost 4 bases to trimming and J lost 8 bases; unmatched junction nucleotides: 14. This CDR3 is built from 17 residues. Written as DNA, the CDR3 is TGCGCCAGCAGCAAAAGTACCGGGACAGGGGGAATCTATGAGCAGTTCTTC. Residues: CASSKSTGTGGIYEQFF.

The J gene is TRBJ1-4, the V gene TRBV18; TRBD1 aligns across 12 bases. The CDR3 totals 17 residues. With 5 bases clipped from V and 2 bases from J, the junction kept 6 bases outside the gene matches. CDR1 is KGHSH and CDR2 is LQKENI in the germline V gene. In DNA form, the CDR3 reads TGTGCCAGCTCATCCCGGGACAGGGGGCTCACTAATGAAAAACTGTTTTTT. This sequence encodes CASSSRDRGLTNEKLFF.

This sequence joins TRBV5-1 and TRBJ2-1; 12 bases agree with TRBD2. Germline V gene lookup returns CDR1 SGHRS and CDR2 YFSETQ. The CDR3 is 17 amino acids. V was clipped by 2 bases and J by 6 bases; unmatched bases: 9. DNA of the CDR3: TGCGCCAGCAGCTTACTAGCGGGAGGACCTCCGGGCAATGAGCAGTTCTTC. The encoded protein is CASSLLAGGPPGNEQFF.

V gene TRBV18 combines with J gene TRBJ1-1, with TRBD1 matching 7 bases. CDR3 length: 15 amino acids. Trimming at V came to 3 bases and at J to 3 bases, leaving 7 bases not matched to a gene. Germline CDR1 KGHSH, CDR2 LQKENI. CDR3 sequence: CASSPLQGLDTEAFF. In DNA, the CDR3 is TGTGCCAGCTCACCGTTACAGGGGTTGGACACTGAAGCTTTCTTT.

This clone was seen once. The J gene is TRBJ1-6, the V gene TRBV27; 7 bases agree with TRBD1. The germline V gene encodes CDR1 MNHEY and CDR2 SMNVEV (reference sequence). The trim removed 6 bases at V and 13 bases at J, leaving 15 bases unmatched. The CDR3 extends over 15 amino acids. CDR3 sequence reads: CASRHLGQSGSPLHF. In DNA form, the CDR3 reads TGTGCCAGCAGGCACCTGGGACAGTCCGGATCCCCCCTCCACTTT.

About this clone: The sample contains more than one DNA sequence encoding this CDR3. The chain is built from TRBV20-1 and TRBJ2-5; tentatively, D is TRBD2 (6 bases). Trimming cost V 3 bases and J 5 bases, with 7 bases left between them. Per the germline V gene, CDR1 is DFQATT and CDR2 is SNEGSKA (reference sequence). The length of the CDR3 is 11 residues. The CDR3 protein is CSARGGETQYF. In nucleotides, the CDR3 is TGCAGTGCTAGGGGAGGTGAGACCCAGTACTTC.

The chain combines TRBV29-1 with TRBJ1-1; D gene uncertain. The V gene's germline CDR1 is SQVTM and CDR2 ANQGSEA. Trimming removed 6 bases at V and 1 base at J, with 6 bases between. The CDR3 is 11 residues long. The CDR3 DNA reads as TGCAGCGTGACGGGGAACACTGAAGCTTTCTTT. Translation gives CSVTGNTEAFF.

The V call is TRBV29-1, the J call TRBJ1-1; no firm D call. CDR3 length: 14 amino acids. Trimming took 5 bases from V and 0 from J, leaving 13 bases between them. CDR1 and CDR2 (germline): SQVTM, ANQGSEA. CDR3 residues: CSVLPDPMNTEAFF. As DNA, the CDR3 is TGCAGCGTTCTGCCAGATCCCATGAACACTGAAGCTTTCTTT.

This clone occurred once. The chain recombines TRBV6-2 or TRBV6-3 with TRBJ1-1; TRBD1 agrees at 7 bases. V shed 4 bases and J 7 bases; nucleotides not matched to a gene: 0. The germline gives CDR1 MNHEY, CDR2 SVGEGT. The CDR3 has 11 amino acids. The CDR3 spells CASSWDSEAFF. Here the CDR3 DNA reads TGTGCCAGCAGTTGGGACAGTGAAGCTTTCTTT.

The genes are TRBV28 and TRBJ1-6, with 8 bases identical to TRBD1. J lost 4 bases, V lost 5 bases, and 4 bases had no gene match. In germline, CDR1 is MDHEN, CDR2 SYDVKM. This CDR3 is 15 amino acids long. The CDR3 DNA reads TGTGCCAGCAGTCGGAGACAGGGGTATAATTCACCCCTCCACTTT. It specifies CASSRRQGYNSPLHF.

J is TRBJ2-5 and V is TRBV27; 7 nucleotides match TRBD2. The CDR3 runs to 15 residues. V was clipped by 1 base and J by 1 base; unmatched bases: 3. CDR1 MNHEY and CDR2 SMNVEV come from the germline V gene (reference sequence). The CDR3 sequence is CASSLWSGGQETQYF. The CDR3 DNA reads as TGTGCCAGCAGTTTATGGTCGGGAGGCCAAGAGACCCAGTACTTC.

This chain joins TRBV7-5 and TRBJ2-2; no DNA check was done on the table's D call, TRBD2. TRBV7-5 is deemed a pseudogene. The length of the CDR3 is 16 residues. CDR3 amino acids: CAKAGEREANTGELFF. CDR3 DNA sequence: TGTGCCAAAGCGGGCGAGCGGGAGGCCAACACCGGGGAGCTGTTTTTT.

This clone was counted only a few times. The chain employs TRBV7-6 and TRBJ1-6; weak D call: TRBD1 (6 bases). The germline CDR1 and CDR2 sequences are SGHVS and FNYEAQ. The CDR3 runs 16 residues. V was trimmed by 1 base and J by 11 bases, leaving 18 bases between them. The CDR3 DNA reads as TGTGCCAGCAGCTTAGGGTCTGGCGGCAGGGGAACACCCCTCCACTTT. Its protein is CASSLGSGGRGTPLHF.

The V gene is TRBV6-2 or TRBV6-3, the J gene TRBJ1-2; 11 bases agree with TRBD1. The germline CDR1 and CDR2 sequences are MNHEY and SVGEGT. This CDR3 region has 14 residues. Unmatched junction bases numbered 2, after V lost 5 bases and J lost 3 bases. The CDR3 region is CASSPGQGDYGYTF. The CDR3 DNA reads TGTGCCAGCAGTCCGGGACAGGGGGACTATGGCTACACCTTC.

This chain's CDR3 is CASSRGHEQFF. CDR3 bases: TGTGCCAGCAGCCGGGGGCATGAGCAGTTCTTC. The chain has TRBV6-2 or TRBV6-3 and TRBJ2-1; D assignment may be TRBD1 or TRBD2 (6 bases each). The germline CDR1 and CDR2 sequences are MNHEY and SVGEGT. This CDR3 has 11 residues. The V gene lost 6 bases and the J gene lost 8 bases, with 8 bases spanning the gap.

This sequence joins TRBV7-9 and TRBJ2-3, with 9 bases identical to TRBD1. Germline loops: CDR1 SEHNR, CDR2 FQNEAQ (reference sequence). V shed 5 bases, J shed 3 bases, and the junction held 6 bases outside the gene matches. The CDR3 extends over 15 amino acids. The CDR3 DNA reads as TGTGCCAGCAGCCCACAGGGGGCAGTTACAGATACGCAGTATTTT. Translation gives CASSPQGAVTDTQYF.

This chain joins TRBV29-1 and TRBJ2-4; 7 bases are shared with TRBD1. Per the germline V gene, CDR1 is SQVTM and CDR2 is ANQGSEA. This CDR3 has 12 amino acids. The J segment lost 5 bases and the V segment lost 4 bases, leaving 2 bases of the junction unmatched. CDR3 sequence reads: CSVVGQENIQYF. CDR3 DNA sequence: TGCAGCGTTGTAGGACAGGAAAACATTCAGTACTTC.

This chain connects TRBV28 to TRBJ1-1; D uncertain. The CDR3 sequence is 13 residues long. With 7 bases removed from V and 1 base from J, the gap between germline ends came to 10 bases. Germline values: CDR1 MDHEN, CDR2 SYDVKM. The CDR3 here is CASTFPENTEAFF. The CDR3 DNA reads TGTGCCAGCACCTTCCCAGAGAACACTGAAGCTTTCTTT.

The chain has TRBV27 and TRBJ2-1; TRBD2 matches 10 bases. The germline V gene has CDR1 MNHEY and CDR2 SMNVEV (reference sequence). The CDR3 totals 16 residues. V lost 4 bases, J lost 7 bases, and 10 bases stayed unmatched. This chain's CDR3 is CASSWASGSNLNEQFF. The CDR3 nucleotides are TGTGCCAGCAGTTGGGCTAGCGGGAGCAATTTGAATGAGCAGTTCTTC.

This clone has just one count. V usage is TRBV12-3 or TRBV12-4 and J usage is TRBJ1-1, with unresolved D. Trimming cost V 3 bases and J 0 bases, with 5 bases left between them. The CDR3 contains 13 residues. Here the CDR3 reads CASSFQLNTEAFF. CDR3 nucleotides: TGTGCCAGCAGTTTCCAATTGAACACTGAAGCTTTCTTT.

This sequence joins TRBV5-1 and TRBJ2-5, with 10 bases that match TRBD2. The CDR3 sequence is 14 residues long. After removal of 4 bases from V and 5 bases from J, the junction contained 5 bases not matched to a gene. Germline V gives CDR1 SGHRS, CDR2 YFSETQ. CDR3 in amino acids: CASSPLAGVETQYF. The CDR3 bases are TGCGCCAGCAGCCCTCTAGCGGGAGTGGAGACCCAGTACTTC.

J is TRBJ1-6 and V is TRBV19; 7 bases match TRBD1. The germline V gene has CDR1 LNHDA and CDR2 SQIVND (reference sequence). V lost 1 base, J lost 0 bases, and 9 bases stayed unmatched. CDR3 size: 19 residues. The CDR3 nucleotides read TGTGCCAGTAGTATAGGAGATCGCTGGGACAGCTCCTATAATTCACCCCTCCACTTT. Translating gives CASSIGDRWDSSYNSPLHF.

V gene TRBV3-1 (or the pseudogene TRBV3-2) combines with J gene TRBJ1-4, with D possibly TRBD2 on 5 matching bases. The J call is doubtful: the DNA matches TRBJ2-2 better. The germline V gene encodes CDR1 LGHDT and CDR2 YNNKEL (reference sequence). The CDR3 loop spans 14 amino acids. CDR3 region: CASSQGGRGWELFF. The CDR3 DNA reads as TGTGCCAGCAGCCAAGGCGGCCGGGGATGGGAGCTGTTTTTT.

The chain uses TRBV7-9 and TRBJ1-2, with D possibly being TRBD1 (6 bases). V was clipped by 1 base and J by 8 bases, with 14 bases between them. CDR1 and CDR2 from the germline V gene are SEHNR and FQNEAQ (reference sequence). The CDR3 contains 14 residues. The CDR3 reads CASSLESQGIGYTF. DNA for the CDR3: TGTGCCAGCAGCTTAGAGTCTCAGGGGATAGGCTACACCTTC.

CDR3 nucleotides: TGTGCCAGCAGTGACGGGACTAGCGGCTACAATGAGCAGTTCTTC. As protein: CASSDGTSGYNEQFF. The V call is TRBV6-1, the J call TRBJ2-1; 11 positions agree with TRBD2. The CDR3 is made up of 15 amino acids. Losses at the gene ends were 3 bases for V and 3 bases for J; bases not matched to a gene: 1. CDR1 and CDR2 (germline): MNHNS, SASEGT.

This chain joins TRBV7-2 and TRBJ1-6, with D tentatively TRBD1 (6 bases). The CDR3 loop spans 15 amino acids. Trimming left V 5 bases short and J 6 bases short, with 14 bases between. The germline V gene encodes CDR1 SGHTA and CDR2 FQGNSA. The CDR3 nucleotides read TGTGCCAGCAGCCCGCGACAGGCTGGTAATTCACCCCTCCACTTT. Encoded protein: CASSPRQAGNSPLHF.